Listed below are T cell receptor beta chains from one sample, sequenced in a study of OX40 agonist ivuxolimab in advanced cancers. Libraries were prepared by immunoSEQ multiplex PCR; TCRdb keeps only in-frame clonotypes and omits some of them. The table has some 100,000 clones, less than 95% seen once; the top ten hold approximately 0.31%. The material was CD4+ or CD8+ T cells sorted from blood, obtained in a trial of the OX40 agonist ivuxolimab. The receptors here all came from an adult with an advanced solid tumor such as melanoma, head and neck, liver or kidney cancer. CDR3s include the opening cysteine and the closing phenylalanine or tryptophan. A D gene is named only where the DNA matches it firmly. Some rows have no size entry. The others give once, few or many, or a class for an expanded clone.

j_gene,d_gene,abundance,v_gene,CDR3aa,CDR3nt
TRBJ1-2,-,few,TRBV7-2,CASSLGVGANYGYTF,TGTGCCAGCAGCTTAGGGGTGGGGGCGAACTATGGCTACACCTTC
TRBJ1-5,-,-,TRBV6-1,CASSERGFYSNQPQHF,TGTGCCAGCAGTGAAAGGGGATTTTATAGCAATCAGCCCCAGCATTTT
TRBJ1-3,-,-,TRBV15,CATSRESGPGNTIYF,TGTGCCACCAGCAGAGAGTCGGGTCCTGGAAACACCATATATTTT
TRBJ2-7,TRBD2,-,TRBV5-8,CASSRGPASGYYEQYF,TGTGCCAGCAGCCGTGGGCCGGCTAGCGGGTACTACGAGCAGTACTTC
TRBJ2-3,-,-,TRBV11-3,CASSIPSRTDTQYF,TGTGCCAGCAGCATACCTAGCAGAACAGATACGCAGTATTTT
TRBJ2-7,TRBD2,-,TRBV5-1,CASSLVAGGASSYEQYF,TGCGCCAGCAGCTTGGTGGCGGGAGGGGCGAGCTCCTACGAGCAGTACTTC
TRBJ2-2,TRBD1,-,TRBV5-1,CASSLGSAGQGLNTGELFF,TGCGCCAGCAGCTTGGGAAGTGCGGGACAGGGGTTGAACACCGGGGAGCTGTTTTTT
TRBJ2-2,TRBD1,-,TRBV4-2,CASSPPGQGNTGELFF,TGTGCCAGCAGCCCCCCCGGACAGGGAAACACCGGGGAGCTGTTTTTT
TRBJ2-5,-,-,TRBV29-1,CSVVRFQETQYF,TGCAGCGTTGTACGCTTCCAAGAGACCCAGTACTTC
TRBJ2-3,-,-,TRBV5-1,CASSLGTVTDTQYF,TGCGCCAGCAGCTTGGGGACAGTAACAGATACGCAGTATTTT
TRBJ2-7,TRBD2,once,TRBV7-9,CASSRGLAAYEQYF,TGTGCCAGCAGCCGAGGACTAGCGGCCTACGAGCAGTACTTC
TRBJ1-5,-,-,TRBV6-5,CASSRTRNSNQPQHF,TGTGCCAGCAGCCGCACGCGAAATAGCAATCAGCCCCAGCATTTT
TRBJ2-7,TRBD2,-,TRBV4-1,CASSQGTLAGGRVYEQYF,TGCGCCAGCAGCCAAGGAACGCTAGCGGGAGGCAGGGTATACGAGCAGTACTTC
TRBJ2-3,-,-,TRBV28,CASSSPNLGRSTDTQYF,TGTGCCAGCAGTTCACCTAATCTAGGGAGGAGCACAGATACGCAGTATTTT
TRBJ2-1,-,-,TRBV7-5,CARSSPTALYEQFF,TGTGCCAGAAGCTCCCCTACGGCGCTGTATGAGCAGTTCTTC
TRBJ1-5,-,-,TRBV28,CASSLSGAGNQPQHF,TGTGCCAGCAGTTTATCAGGGGCGGGGAATCAGCCCCAGCATTTT
TRBJ2-7,-,-,TRBV18,CASSPETMYEQYF,TGTGCCAGCTCACCAGAGACAATGTACGAGCAGTACTTC
TRBJ1-1,-,-,TRBV30,CAGRKNTEAFF,TGTGCCGGCAGGAAGAACACTGAAGCTTTCTTT
TRBJ2-3,TRBD1,-,TRBV7-3,CASSPTGTDTQYF,TGTGCCAGCAGCCCGACAGGGACAGATACGCAGTATTTT
TRBJ2-5,-,-,TRBV5-1,CASSLGQQQETQYF,TGCGCCAGCAGCTTGGGGCAGCAGCAAGAGACCCAGTACTTC
TRBJ2-5,-,-,TRBV7-9,CASSFSQETQYF,TGTGCCAGCAGCTTTTCCCAAGAGACCCAGTACTTC
TRBJ1-1,TRBD1,-,TRBV6-5,CASTIRQGNTEAFF,TGTGCCAGCACCATTCGACAGGGTAACACTGAAGCTTTCTTT
TRBJ2-5,TRBD1,-,TRBV4-1,CASSQVTGGQETQYF,TGCGCCAGCAGCCAAGTTACAGGGGGTCAAGAGACCCAGTACTTC
TRBJ1-5,TRBD1,-,TRBV30,CAWAGGLNQPQHF,TGTGCCTGGGCAGGGGGTTTGAATCAGCCCCAGCATTTT
TRBJ2-1,TRBD1,-,TRBV10-2,CASRQQGSEQFF,TGCGCCAGCAGACAACAGGGGAGTGAGCAGTTCTTC
TRBJ2-5,-,once,TRBV5-5,CASSLVGPVYQETQYF,TGTGCCAGCAGCTTGGTGGGACCCGTGTACCAAGAGACCCAGTACTTC
TRBJ2-3,TRBD2,-,TRBV7-2,CASSRTTGTSGNADTQYF,TGTGCCAGCAGCCGTACTACCGGGACTAGCGGGAATGCAGATACGCAGTATTTT
TRBJ1-1,TRBD1,few,TRBV29-1,CSSGTGGVNTEAFF,TGCAGCTCCGGGACAGGGGGCGTGAACACTGAAGCTTTCTTT
TRBJ2-2,TRBD2,-,TRBV29-1,CSVYGPGGWTGELFF,TGCAGCGTTTACGGCCCGGGAGGGTGGACCGGGGAGCTGTTTTTT
TRBJ1-5,-,-,TRBV4-3,CASSQDRNQPQHF,TGCGCCAGCAGCCAAGATCGGAATCAGCCCCAGCATTTT
TRBJ1-4,-,-,TRBV9,CARSRPPFPTNEKLFF,TGTGCCAGGTCGAGACCGCCTTTCCCAACTAATGAAAAACTGTTTTTT
TRBJ1-2,-,-,TRBV2,CASSVYQGVGGYTF,TGTGCCAGCAGTGTTTACCAGGGAGTAGGTGGCTACACCTTC
TRBJ2-1,TRBD2,-,TRBV19,CASSIISGRSNEQFF,TGTGCCAGTAGTATAATAAGCGGGAGGAGCAATGAGCAGTTCTTC
TRBJ2-7,-,-,TRBV5-6,CASSSGVGKGYYEQYF,TGTGCCAGCAGCTCGGGGGTTGGGAAAGGTTATTACGAGCAGTACTTC
TRBJ2-3,-,-,TRBV6-1,CASQLNRAPIDTQYF,TGTGCCAGCCAACTCAACCGGGCTCCGATAGATACGCAGTATTTT
TRBJ2-3,-,few,TRBV9,CASSVGSYTDTQYF,TGTGCCAGCAGCGTGGGGAGCTACACAGATACGCAGTATTTT
TRBJ2-1,-,-,TRBV29-1,CSVEDFRTEQFF,TGCAGCGTTGAAGATTTCCGGACCGAGCAGTTCTTC
TRBJ2-7,-,-,TRBV10-3,CAISLGQGSSYEQYF,TGTGCCATCAGCCTGGGGCAGGGAAGCTCCTACGAGCAGTACTTC
TRBJ2-3,-,-,TRBV6-5,CASSYLAYSSTDTQYF,TGTGCCAGCAGTTACTTAGCGTACTCTAGCACAGATACGCAGTATTTT
TRBJ2-7,-,-,TRBV18,CASSPLGAGYEQYF,TGTGCCAGCTCACCTCTGGGGGCTGGGTACGAGCAGTACTTC
TRBJ2-1,TRBD2,-,TRBV6-6,CASHSGSYYNEQFF,TGTGCCAGCCACAGCGGGAGCTACTACAATGAGCAGTTCTTC
TRBJ2-5,-,-,TRBV18,CASSPRISSPTEETQYF,TGTGCCAGCTCACCAAGAATATCTAGCCCAACAGAAGAGACCCAGTACTTC
TRBJ1-5,TRBD1,-,TRBV27,CASSSTGGGQPQHF,TGTGCCAGCAGTTCCACAGGGGGTGGACAGCCCCAGCATTTT